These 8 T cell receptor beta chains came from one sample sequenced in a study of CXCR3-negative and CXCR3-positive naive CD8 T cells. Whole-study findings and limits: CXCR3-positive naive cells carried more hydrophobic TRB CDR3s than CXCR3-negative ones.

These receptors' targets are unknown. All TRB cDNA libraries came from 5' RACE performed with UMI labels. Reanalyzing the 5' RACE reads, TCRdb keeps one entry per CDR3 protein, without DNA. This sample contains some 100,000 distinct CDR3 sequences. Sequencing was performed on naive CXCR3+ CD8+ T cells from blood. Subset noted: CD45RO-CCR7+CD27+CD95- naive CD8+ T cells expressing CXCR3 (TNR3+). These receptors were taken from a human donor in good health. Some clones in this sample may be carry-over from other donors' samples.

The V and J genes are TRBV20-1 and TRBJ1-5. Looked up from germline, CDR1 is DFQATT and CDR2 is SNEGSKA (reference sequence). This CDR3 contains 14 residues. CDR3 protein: CSAKDRYSNQPQHF.

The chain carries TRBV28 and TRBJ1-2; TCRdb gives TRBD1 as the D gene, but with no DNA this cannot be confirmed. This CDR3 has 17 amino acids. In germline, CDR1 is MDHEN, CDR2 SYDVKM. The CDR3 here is CASSFPGQGLLYDGYTF.

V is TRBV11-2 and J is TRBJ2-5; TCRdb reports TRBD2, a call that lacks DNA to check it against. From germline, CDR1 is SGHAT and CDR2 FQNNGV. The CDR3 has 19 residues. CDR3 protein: CASSLETTTSPALQETQYF.

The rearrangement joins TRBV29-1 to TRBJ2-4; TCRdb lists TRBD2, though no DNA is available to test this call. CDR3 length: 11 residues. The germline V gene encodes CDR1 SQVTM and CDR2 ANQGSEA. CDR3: CSAGSGEGQYF.

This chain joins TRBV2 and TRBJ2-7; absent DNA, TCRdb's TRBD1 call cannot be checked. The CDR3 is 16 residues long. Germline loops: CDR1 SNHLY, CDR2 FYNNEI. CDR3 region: CASSSPQRISSYEQYF.

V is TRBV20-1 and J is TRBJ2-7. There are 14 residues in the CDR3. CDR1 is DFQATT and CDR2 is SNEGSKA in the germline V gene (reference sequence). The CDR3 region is CSARDLSNSYEQYF.

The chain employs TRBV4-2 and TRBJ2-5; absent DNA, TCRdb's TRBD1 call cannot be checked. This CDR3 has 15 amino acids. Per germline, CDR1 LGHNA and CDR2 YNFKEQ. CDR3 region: CASSQDTGGEETQYF.

The CDR3 here is CASSQDYSYEQYF. The chain uses TRBV3-1 and TRBJ2-7. Germline CDR1 LGHDT, CDR2 YNNKEL (reference sequence). The CDR3 covers 13 residues.